This TCR beta chain derives from a study of cytomegalovirus exposure and HLA in healthy donors. General study findings and limits: HLA alleles were associated with 15,000 to 20,000 TCR beta sequences in a later analysis at 0.05 false discovery rate.

Trimming left V 3 bases short and J 0 bases short, with 6 bases between. The CDR3 sequence is 15 residues long. Germline V lookup: CDR1 SGHVS, CDR2 FQNEAQ. PCR amplification relied on 60 Vbeta primers (plus 13 Jbeta primers). Libraries were prepared by immunoSEQ multiplex PCR; TCRdb keeps only in-frame clonotypes and omits some of them. The sample gives some 140,000 clones, about four fifths of which show up once; over 1% is in the top ten. In regard to this clone: The antigen remains unidentified.

Those who donated were healthy bone marrow donors. The clonotype was recovered from a male donor in good health and CMV-seropositive. Source material: PBMCs. This sequence joins TRBV7-8 and TRBJ2-6; the D gene is possibly TRBD1 (6 bases). CDR3 nucleotide sequence: TGTGCCAGCAGCTTGGGACACTCTGGGGCCAACGTCCTGACTTTC. Its translation is CASSLGHSGANVLTF.